The clone carrying this T cell receptor beta chain was seen a handful of times. As yet, its antigen is unknown. The donor group consisted entirely of healthy Caucasians. A universal primer binding site was introduced by template switching. The final cDNA contained unique molecular identifiers. MiXCR, applied by TCRdb to the 5' RACE reads, yields one record per CDR3 protein. The data hold roughly 230,000 distinct CDR3 sequences, with approximately 8.3% observed a single time. This sample was included in a study of identical twins. Study conclusions and caveats: Instead of following the same donors, the conclusions were based on cross-sectional statistical analysis. There were fewer insertions in abundant cord blood beta clonotypes, but memory repertoires showed no such pattern.

The same data also contributed to another study, on yellow fever vaccine responses in identical twins.

The TCR comes from a woman aged 18-29 years in good health. The sequencing sample was made of CD8+ T cells sorted from blood.

The CDR3: CASSPQTNEAFF. Here the CDR3 DNA reads TGTGCCAGCAGCCCGCAAACTAATGAAGCTTTCTTT. This sequence joins TRBV7-9 and TRBJ1-1; D not certain. Trimming left V 5 bases short and J 7 bases short, with 11 bases between. Germline loops: CDR1 SEHNR, CDR2 FQNEAQ (reference sequence). The CDR3 extends over 12 amino acids.